The present entry profiles one TCR beta chain with its context. The CDR3 covers 15 residues. Trimming left V 2 bases short and J 2 bases short, with 10 bases between. Looked up from germline, CDR1 is SGHTA and CDR2 is FQGNSA. The entry originates in a study of blood T cell repertoires in COVID-19. Study as a whole: The origin of the acute and convalescent COVID-19 samples was the United States, Italy and Spain.

Per the authors' pipeline: Estimated nucleated cell counts came from reference gene primer amplification. Method: immunoSEQ multiplex PCR; TCRdb's copy keeps in-frame clones and lacks some. That table is the source of V, J and clone size, and D and trimming were worked out from the DNA. The repertoire holds about 230,000 clones, with about 79% as singletons. The sequenced sample was peripheral blood. The source is a woman in her thirties or forties who had recovered from COVID-19. The chain is built from TRBV7-2 and TRBJ2-1, with a weak D call TRBD1 (5 bases). The DNA of the CDR3 is TGTGCCAGCAGCTTAACCAGGGATGCCTACAATGAGCAGTTCTTC. Encoded protein: CASSLTRDAYNEQFF.